Each of the 23 T cell receptor beta chains below was sequenced from the same sample in a study of T cell repertoires in cytomegalovirus infection. TCRdb used MiXCR to reprocess the reads, holding one entry per CDR3 protein. The sample carries about 530,000 distinct CDR3 sequences, about 25% recorded once. The sample taken for sequencing was PBMCs. These receptors were taken from a human donor in good health (CMV status not recorded). Some clones in this sample may be carry-over from other donors' samples.

The chain carries TRBV20-1 and TRBJ2-1, with TRBD2 identical over 8 bases. The J segment lost 8 bases and the V segment lost 8 bases, leaving 11 bases of the junction unmatched. Germline V gives CDR1 DFQATT, CDR2 SNEGSKA (reference sequence). CDR3 length equals 13 residues. CDR3 region: CSSGTRNPYEQFF. The CDR3 region has the DNA TGCAGTTCCGGGACTAGAAATCCCTATGAGCAGTTCTTC.

There are many counts of this clonotype. The chain employs TRBV7-8 and TRBJ1-1; D unclear. Trimming stripped 2 bases from V and 4 bases from J, with 2 bases between. Germline V gene lookup returns CDR1 SGHVS and CDR2 FQNEAQ. The CDR3 loop spans 11 amino acids. The CDR3 region is CASSLFTEAFF. The CDR3 bases are TGTGCCAGCAGCTTATTCACTGAAGCTTTCTTT. The full variable domain, in which reference TRBV7-8 and TRBJ1-1 provide the parts outside the CDR3, is GAGVSQSPRYKVAKRGQDVALRCDPISGHVSLFWYQQALGQGPEFLTYFQNEAQLDKSGLPSDRFFAERPEGSVSTLKIQRTQQEDSAVYLCASSLFTEAFFGQGTRLTVV.

The chain employs TRBV11-3 and TRBJ2-5; D is unresolved. The CDR3 is made up of 14 amino acids. The germline CDR1 and CDR2 sequences are SGHNT and YENEEA. Trimming stripped 1 base from V and 5 bases from J, with 11 bases between. For the CDR3, the DNA is TGTGCCAGCAGCTTAGGTAGAAAATTGGAGACCCAGTACTTC. Amino acid sequence: CASSLGRKLETQYF.

The V gene is TRBV6-2 or TRBV6-3, the J gene TRBJ2-7; D could derive from TRBD1 or TRBD2 (5 bases each). This CDR3 region has 16 residues. The ends were cut back, 5 bases at V and 0 bases at J, with 17 bases in the middle. Germline V CDR1 and CDR2: MNHEY, SVGEGT. The CDR3 DNA is TGTGCCAGCAGTCGCACAAGGGGACGGAACTCCTACGAGCAGTACTTC. This gives the protein CASSRTRGRNSYEQYF.

This clonotype was seen ten or more times. The V gene is TRBV7-2, the J gene TRBJ2-1; TRBD2 matches 13 bases. Trimming took 5 bases from V and 9 from J; bases not matched to a gene: 10. The CDR3 spans 16 residues. Germline-derived CDR1 and CDR2 are SGHTA and FQGNSA. The CDR3 DNA sequence: TGTGCCAGCAGCCCTAGGACTAGCGGGAGTAGGAGTGAGCAGTTCTTC. Protein sequence: CASSPRTSGSRSEQFF.

The chain recombines TRBV25-1 with TRBJ1-4; D is unclear. The CDR3 consists of 15 residues. Germline CDR1 is MGHDK and CDR2 is SYGVNS. Trimming removed 0 bases at V and 7 bases at J, with 12 bases between. The CDR3 here is CASSEYVGFGEKLFF. CDR3 bases: TGTGCCAGCAGTGAATATGTGGGTTTTGGTGAAAAACTGTTTTTT.

This clonotype showed up just a few times. The genes are TRBV12-3 or TRBV12-4 and TRBJ2-5; a possible D gene is TRBD1 (6 bases). The CDR3 runs 15 residues. With 1 base removed from V and 2 bases from J, the gap between germline ends came to 11 bases. The CDR3 sequence: CASSLGTGKQETQYF. CDR3 in DNA: TGTGCCAGCAGTTTAGGCACAGGGAAACAAGAGACCCAGTACTTC.

This clonotype was detected a few times. CDR3 sequence: CATTQGGSEKLFF. CDR3 sequence (DNA): TGTGCCACAACCCAGGGAGGGAGCGAAAAACTGTTTTTT. The V and J genes are TRBV28 and TRBJ1-4, with TRBD1 as a possible D gene (5 bases). The CDR3 sequence is 13 residues long. Trimming removed 10 bases at V and 8 bases at J, with 17 bases between. Per the germline V gene, CDR1 is MDHEN and CDR2 is SYDVKM. The entire variable domain, with the rest obtained from reference TRBV28 and TRBJ1-4, is as follows: DVKVTQSSRYLVKRTGEKVFLECVQDMDHENMFWYRQDPGLGLRLIYFSYDVKMKEKGDIPEGYSVSREKKERFSLILESASTNQTSMYLCATTQGGSEKLFFGSGTQLSVL.

The DNA of the CDR3 is TGCGCCAGCAGCTTAGACGGGGGTAATGAAAAACTGTTTTTT. This translates into CASSLDGGNEKLFF. The chain recombines TRBV5-1 with TRBJ1-4; D may be TRBD1 (5 bases). The germline V and J ends were trimmed by 2 bases and 4 bases, with 9 bases remaining between them. CDR1 and CDR2 from the germline V gene are SGHRS and YFSETQ. The CDR3 extends over 14 amino acids.

The chain is built from TRBV20-1 and TRBJ1-2, with 8 bases matching TRBD1. CDR1 is DFQATT and CDR2 is SNEGSKA in the germline V gene (reference sequence). J lost 4 bases, V lost 5 bases, and 9 bases had no gene match. This CDR3 is 14 amino acids long. Here the CDR3 reads CSARRQGNLYGYTF. CDR3 bases: TGCAGTGCTCGCAGACAGGGGAATCTCTATGGCTACACCTTC.

This clonotype was counted only a few times. This chain links TRBV7-2 with TRBJ2-1; D might be TRBD2 (5 bases). CDR1 is SGHTA, CDR2 FQGNSA, per germline. CDR3 length: 16 residues. Trimming took 5 bases from V and 8 from J, leaving 22 bases between them. The CDR3 sequence is CASSKIMALGSHEQFF. The CDR3 coding sequence is TGTGCCAGCAGCAAAATAATGGCCCTAGGGAGTCATGAGCAGTTCTTC.

This clonotype was seen ten or more times. The J gene is TRBJ1-5, the V gene TRBV7-2; D may be TRBD1 (5 bases). There are 15 residues in the CDR3. V shed 4 bases and J shed 6 bases, with 16 bases lying between them. The germline V gene has CDR1 SGHTA and CDR2 FQGNSA. The CDR3 region has the DNA TGTGCCAGCAGCTCAGGGACTGCCTTGGGTCAGCCCCAGCATTTT. Its translation is CASSSGTALGQPQHF.

Worth noting for this clonotype: A read error may explain this, as a much larger clone is one base away. The gene calls are TRBV7-6 and TRBJ1-1, with D tentatively TRBD1 (6 bases). The CDR3 is made up of 11 amino acids. Germline V gene data show CDR1 as SGHVS and CDR2 as FNYEAQ. The CDR3 protein is CDSKGGSEAFF. The CDR3, as DNA: TGTGACAGCAAGGGGGGGTCTGAAGCTTTCTTT.

This clonotype is a singleton in its sample. The chain links TRBV27 to TRBJ1-6; no firm D call. The CDR3 is 13 residues long. Germline V gene data show CDR1 as MNHEY and CDR2 as SMNVEV (reference sequence). V lost 8 bases, J lost 7 bases, and 12 bases lay in between. The CDR3 bases are TGTGCCAGCTGGACCGGAAGGAATTCACCCCTCCACTTT. Its protein is CASWTGRNSPLHF.

This clonotype was seen only a few times. This chain connects TRBV3-1 to TRBJ2-7; D gene uncertain. This CDR3 contains 16 residues. Germline CDR1 reads LGHDT; CDR2 reads YNNKEL (reference sequence). Trimming cost V 2 bases and J 3 bases, with 17 bases left between them. CDR3 in amino acids: CASSQSGRGPIYEQYF. The CDR3 DNA reads as TGTGCCAGCAGCCAATCTGGGCGAGGCCCCATCTACGAGCAGTACTTC.

The rearrangement joins TRBV28 to TRBJ1-1; 7 nucleotides align to TRBD1. Germline V gene sequence: CDR1 MDHEN, CDR2 SYDVKM. This CDR3 has 14 residues. Trimming removed 10 bases from V and 5 bases from J; junction bases left unmatched: 13. The CDR3 sequence is CATQTGLKGTEAFF. The CDR3 DNA sequence: TGTGCCACACAGACAGGGTTGAAAGGAACTGAAGCTTTCTTT. Full variable domain (remainder filled in from reference TRBV28 and TRBJ1-1): DVKVTQSSRYLVKRTGEKVFLECVQDMDHENMFWYRQDPGLGLRLIYFSYDVKMKEKGDIPEGYSVSREKKERFSLILESASTNQTSMYLCATQTGLKGTEAFFGQGTRLTVV.

The sample holds a few counts of this clonotype. This chain connects TRBV7-2 to TRBJ2-3; a possible D gene is TRBD2 (5 bases). This CDR3 region has 16 residues. Trimming pared 5 bases from V and 0 bases from J, leaving 15 bases between. In germline, CDR1 is SGHTA, CDR2 FQGNSA. The CDR3 loop reads CASSPELGGSTDTQYF. CDR3 DNA sequence: TGTGCCAGCAGCCCTGAATTGGGCGGGAGCACAGATACGCAGTATTTT.

The rearrangement joins TRBV11-3 to TRBJ2-1, with a weak D call TRBD2 (6 bases). The CDR3 length is 16 residues. Trimming removed 1 base from V and 8 bases from J, with 18 bases in between. CDR1 and CDR2 from the germline V gene are SGHNT and YENEEA. Written as DNA, the CDR3 is TGTGCCAGCAGCTTAGGGCGGGACCCCTCAAACGATGAGCAGTTCTTC. It translates to CASSLGRDPSNDEQFF.

About this clonotype: It may be a read error: a sequence one base away is much more abundant. The chain couples TRBV12-3 or TRBV12-4 to TRBJ2-7; TRBD1 matches 8 bases. V gave up 8 bases and J gave up 5 bases; unmatched junction bases: 14. There are 15 residues in the CDR3. The CDR3 spells CASGIDQAGGNEQYF. In DNA, the CDR3 is TGTGCCAGCGGTATTGACCAGGCAGGGGGCAACGAGCAGTACTTC.

CDR3 DNA: TGTGCCAGCAGCTTCGGACAGGGGCGGAAAAAACTGTTTTTT. Its translation is CASSFGQGRKKLFF. The rearrangement uses TRBV7-9 and TRBJ1-4; the match to TRBD1 covers 9 bases. Germline lookup yields CDR1 SEHNR and CDR2 FQNEAQ (reference sequence). The junction had 5 bases not matched to a gene; V was cut back by 3 bases and J by 9 bases. CDR3 size: 14 residues.

Regarding this clonotype: A junction end diverges from the germline sequence, so it may reflect a read error. This rearrangement joins TRBV6-6 to TRBJ1-1, with 8 bases lining up with TRBD1. The CDR3 extends over 16 amino acids. Germline V gene sequence: CDR1 MNHNY, CDR2 SVGAGI (reference sequence). The chain's CDR3 is CASGRQGNDLNTKAFF. The CDR3 nucleotides are TGTGCCAGCGGACGACAGGGGAACGATTTGAACACTAAAGCTTTCTTT.

This clonotype was picked up a small number of times. The chain is built from TRBV9 and TRBJ2-7, with D unresolved. Germline lookup yields CDR1 SGDLS and CDR2 YYNGEE. V was shortened by 0 bases and J by 0 bases, with 7 bases between the two germline ends. The CDR3 runs 14 residues. The CDR3 DNA sequence: TGTGCCAGCAGCGTAGACCCGAACTCCTACGAGCAGTACTTC. Translation gives CASSVDPNSYEQYF.

This clonotype was counted a few times. This chain joins TRBV4-1 and TRBJ2-2; 8 bases map to TRBD2. The ends lost 0 bases at V and 3 bases at J; junction bases unmatched: 6. The CDR3 covers 17 residues. Germline loops: CDR1 MGHRA, CDR2 YSYEKL. CDR3 region: CASSQDFGTRYTGELFF. In DNA, the CDR3 is TGCGCCAGCAGCCAAGACTTTGGGACTAGATACACCGGGGAGCTGTTTTTT.